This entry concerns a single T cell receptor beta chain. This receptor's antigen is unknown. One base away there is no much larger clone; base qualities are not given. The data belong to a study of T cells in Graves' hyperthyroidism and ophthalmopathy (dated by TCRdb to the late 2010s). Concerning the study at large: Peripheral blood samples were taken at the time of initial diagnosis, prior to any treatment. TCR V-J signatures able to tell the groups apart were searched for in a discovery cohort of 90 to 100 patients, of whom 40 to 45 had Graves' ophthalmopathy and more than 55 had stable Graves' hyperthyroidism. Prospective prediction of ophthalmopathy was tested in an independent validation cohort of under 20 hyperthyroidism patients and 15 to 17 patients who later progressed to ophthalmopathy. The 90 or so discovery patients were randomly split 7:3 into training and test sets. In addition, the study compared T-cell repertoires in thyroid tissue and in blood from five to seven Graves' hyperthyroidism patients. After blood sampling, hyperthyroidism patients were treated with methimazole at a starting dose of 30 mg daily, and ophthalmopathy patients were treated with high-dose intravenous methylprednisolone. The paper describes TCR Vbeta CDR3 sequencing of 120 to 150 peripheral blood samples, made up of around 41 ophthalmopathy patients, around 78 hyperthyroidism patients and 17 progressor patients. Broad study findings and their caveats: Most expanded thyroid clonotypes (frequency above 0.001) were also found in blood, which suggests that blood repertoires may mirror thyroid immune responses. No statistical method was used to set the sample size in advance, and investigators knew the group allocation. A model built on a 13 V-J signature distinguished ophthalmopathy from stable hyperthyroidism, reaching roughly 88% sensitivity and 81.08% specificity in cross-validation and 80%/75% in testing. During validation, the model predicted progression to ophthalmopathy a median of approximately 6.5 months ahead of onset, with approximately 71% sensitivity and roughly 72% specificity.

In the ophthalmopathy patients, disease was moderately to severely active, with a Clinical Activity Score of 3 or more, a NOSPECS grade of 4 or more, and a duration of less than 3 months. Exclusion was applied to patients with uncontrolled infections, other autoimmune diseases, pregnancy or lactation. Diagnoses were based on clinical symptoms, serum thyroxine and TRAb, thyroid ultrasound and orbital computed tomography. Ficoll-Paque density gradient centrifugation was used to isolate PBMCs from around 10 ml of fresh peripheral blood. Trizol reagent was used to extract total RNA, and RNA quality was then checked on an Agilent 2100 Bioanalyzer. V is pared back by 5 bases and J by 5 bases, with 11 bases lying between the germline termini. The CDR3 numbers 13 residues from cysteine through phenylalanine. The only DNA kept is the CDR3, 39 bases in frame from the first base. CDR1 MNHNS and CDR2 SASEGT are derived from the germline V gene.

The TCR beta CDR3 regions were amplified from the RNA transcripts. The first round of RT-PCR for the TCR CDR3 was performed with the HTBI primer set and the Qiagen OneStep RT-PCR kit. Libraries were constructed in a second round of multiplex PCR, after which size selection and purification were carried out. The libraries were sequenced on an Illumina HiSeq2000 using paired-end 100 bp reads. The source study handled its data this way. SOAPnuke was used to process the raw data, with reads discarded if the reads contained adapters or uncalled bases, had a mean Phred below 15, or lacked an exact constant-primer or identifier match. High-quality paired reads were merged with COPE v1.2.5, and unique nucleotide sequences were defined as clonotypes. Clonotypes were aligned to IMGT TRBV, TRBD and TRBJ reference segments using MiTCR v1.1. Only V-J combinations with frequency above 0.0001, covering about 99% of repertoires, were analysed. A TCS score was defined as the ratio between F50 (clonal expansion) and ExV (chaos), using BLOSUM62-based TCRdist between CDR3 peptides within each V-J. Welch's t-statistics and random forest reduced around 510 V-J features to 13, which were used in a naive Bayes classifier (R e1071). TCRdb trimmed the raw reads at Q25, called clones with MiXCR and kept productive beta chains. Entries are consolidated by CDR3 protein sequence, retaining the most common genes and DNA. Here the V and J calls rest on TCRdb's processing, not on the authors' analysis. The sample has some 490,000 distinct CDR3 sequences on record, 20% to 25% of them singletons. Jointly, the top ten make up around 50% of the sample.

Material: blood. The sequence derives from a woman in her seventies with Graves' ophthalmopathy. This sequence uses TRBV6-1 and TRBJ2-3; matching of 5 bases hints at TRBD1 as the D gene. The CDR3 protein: CASSSGFGDTQYF. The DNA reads TGTGCCAGCAGTTCAGGGTTCGGAGATACGCAGTATTTT.